This TCR beta chain is from a study of blood T cell repertoires in COVID-19. Profiled with immunoSEQ multiplex PCR; TCRdb holds only in-frame clones, not every one. This sample has around 180,000 clones, with around 74% found just once. The CDR3 length is 13 residues. Per germline, CDR1 LGHDT and CDR2 YNNKEL (reference sequence). V shed 1 base and J shed 6 bases, with 10 bases lying between them. The V and J genes are TRBV3-1 (or the pseudogene TRBV3-2) and TRBJ2-7; unclear D gene. The sequence derives from a woman of 80 years or more with acute or convalescent COVID-19. The sequenced material came from peripheral blood. CDR3 sequence reads: CASSQALDSEQYF. For the CDR3, the DNA is TGTGCCAGCAGCCAAGCCCTAGATTCCGAGCAGTACTTC.